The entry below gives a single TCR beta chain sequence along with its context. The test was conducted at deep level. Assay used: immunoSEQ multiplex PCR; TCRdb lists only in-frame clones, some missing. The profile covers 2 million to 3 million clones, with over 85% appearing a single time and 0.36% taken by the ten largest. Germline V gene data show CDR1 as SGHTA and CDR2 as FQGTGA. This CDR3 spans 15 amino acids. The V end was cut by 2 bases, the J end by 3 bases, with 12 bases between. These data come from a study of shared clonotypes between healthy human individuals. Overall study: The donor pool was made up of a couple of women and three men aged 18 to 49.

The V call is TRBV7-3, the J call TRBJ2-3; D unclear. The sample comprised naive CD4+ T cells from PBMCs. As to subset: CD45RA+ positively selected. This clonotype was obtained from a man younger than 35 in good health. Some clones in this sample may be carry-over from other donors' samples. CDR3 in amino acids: CASSLFKAGTDTQYF. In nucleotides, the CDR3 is TGTGCCAGCAGCTTATTTAAGGCCGGAACAGATACGCAGTATTTT.